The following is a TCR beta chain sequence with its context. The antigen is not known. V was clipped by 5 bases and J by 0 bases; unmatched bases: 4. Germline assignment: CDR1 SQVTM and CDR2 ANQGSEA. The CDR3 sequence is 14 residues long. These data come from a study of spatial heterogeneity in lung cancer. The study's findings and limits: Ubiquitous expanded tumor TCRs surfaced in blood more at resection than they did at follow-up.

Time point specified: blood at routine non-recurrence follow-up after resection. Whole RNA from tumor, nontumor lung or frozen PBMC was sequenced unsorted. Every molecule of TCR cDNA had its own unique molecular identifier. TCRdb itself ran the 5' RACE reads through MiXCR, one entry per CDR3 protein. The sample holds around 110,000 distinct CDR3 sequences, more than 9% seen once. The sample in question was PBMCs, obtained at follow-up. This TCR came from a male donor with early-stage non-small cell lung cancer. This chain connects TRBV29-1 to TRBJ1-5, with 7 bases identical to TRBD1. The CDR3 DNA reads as TGCAGCGTTACCGGGACAGTTAGCAATCAGCCCCAGCATTTT. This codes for CSVTGTVSNQPQHF.